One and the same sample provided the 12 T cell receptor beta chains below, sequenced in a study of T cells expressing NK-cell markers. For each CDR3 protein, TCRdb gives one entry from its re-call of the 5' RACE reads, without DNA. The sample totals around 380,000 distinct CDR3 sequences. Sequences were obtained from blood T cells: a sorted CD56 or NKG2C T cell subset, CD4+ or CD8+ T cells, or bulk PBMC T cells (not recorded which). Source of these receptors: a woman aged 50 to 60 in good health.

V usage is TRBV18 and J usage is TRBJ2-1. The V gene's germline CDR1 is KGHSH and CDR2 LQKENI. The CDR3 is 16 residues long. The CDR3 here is CASYRTPDSFYNEQFF. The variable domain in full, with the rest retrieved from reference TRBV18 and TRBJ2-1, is NAGVMQNPRHLVRRRGQEARLRCSPMKGHSHVYWYRQLPEEGLKFMVYLQKENIIDESGMPKERFSAEFPKEGPSILRIQQVVRGDSAAYFCASYRTPDSFYNEQFFGPGTRLTVL.

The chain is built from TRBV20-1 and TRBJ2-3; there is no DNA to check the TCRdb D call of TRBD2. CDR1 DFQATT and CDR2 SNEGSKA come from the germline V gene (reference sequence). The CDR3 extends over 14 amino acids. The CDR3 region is CSARGTINTDTQYF.

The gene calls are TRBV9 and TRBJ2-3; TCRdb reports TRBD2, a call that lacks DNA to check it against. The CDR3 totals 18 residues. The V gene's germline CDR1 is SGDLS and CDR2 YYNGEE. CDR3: CASSGDGVLAGVPETQYF.

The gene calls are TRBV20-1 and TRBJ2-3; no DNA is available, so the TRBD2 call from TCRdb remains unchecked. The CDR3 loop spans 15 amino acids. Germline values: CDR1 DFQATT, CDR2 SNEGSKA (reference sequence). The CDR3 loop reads CSATVGGRSEDTQYF.

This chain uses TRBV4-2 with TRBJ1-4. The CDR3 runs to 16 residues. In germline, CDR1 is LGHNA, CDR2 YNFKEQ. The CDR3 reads CASSQEGIRANEKLFF.

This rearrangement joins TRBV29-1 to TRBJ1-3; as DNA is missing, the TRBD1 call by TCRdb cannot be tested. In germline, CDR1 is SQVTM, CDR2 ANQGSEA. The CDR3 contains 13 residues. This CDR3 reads CSVAREAGNTIYF. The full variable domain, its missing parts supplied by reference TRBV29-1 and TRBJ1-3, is SAVISQKPSRDICQRGTSLTIQCQVDSQVTMMFWYRQQPGQSLTLIATANQGSEATYESGFVIDKFPISRPNLTFSTLTVSNMSPEDSSIYLCSVAREAGNTIYFGEGSWLTVV.

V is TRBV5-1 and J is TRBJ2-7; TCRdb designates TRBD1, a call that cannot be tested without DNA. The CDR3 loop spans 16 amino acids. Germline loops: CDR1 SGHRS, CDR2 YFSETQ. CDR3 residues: CASSSEAQGFGYEQYF.

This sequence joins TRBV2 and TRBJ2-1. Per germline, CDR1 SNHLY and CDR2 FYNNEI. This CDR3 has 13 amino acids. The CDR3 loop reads CASSTERAYEQFF.

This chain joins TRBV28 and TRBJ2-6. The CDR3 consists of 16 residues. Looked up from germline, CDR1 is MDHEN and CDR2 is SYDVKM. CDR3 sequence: CASRASVGSGANVLTF.

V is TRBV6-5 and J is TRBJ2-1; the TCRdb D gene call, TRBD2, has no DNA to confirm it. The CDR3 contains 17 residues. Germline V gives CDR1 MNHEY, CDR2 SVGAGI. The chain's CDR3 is CASSFRPPFAMGNEQFF.

CDR3: CARSGTSGRGSYNEQFF. V is TRBV30 and J is TRBJ2-1; without DNA, the TCRdb call of TRBD2 cannot be checked. The CDR3 is 17 amino acids. Germline values: CDR1 GTSNPN, CDR2 SVGIG (reference sequence). The variable domain in full, completed from reference TRBV30 and TRBJ2-1, reads SQTIHQWPATLVQPVGSPLSLECTVEGTSNPNLYWYRQAAGRGLQLLFYSVGIGQISSEVPQNLSASRPQDRQFILSSKKLLLSDSGFYLCARSGTSGRGSYNEQFFGPGTRLTVL.

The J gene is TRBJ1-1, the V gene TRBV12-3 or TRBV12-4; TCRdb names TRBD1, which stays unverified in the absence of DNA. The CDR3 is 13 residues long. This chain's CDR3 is CASRASGRTEAFF.